Listed here are 31 T cell receptor beta chains from one sample, sequenced in a study of blood T cell repertoires in COVID-19. The protocol was immunoSEQ multiplex PCR, while the TCRdb copy is restricted to in-frame clones and leaves out a portion. The table lists fewer than 200,000 clones, about three quarters of them singletons. The sample comprised peripheral blood. The receptors derive from a woman between 70 and 85 years old with acute or convalescent COVID-19.

The CDR3 loop reads CAWRKDRGSRNTGELFF. DNA for the CDR3: TGTGCCTGGAGGAAGGACAGGGGATCGAGGAACACCGGGGAGCTGTTTTTT. This sequence joins TRBV30 and TRBJ2-2; 9 bases match TRBD1. CDR1 is GTSNPN and CDR2 is SVGIG in the germline V gene (reference sequence). Unmatched junction bases numbered 9, after V lost 3 bases and J lost 1 base. CDR3 size: 17 residues.

The chain uses TRBV5-4 and TRBJ2-5; D is possibly TRBD1 (5 bases). The CDR3 totals 14 residues. Trimming shortened V by 4 bases and J by 1 base, and 11 bases separated the two germline ends. Germline V lookup: CDR1 SGHNT, CDR2 YYREEE (reference sequence). CDR3 DNA: TGTGCCAGCAGCAACAGGTTCGCCCAAGAGACCCAGTACTTC. Translation: CASSNRFAQETQYF.

This clone is a singleton in its sample. The chain couples TRBV7-2 to TRBJ1-2; 12 bases agree with TRBD1. The germline gives CDR1 SGHTA, CDR2 FQGNSA. The ends lost 7 bases at V and 4 bases at J; junction bases unmatched: 10. CDR3 length: 16 residues. CDR3 in DNA: TGTGCCAGCACCCCGGGAGGGACAGGGGGCCCCTATGGCTACACCTTC. It is translated as CASTPGGTGGPYGYTF.

J is TRBJ1-4 and V is TRBV4-1; TRBD1 agrees at 11 bases. Per germline, CDR1 MGHRA and CDR2 YSYEKL. V shed 4 bases, J shed 0 bases, and the junction held 10 bases outside the gene matches. The CDR3 totals 19 residues. DNA for the CDR3: TGCGCCAGCAGCCGAGGACAGGGGGCGCAGGGGACAACTAATGAAAAACTGTTTTTT. It specifies CASSRGQGAQGTTNEKLFF.

The chain joins TRBV6-6 to TRBJ1-5; TRBD1 aligns across 9 bases. Per the germline V gene, CDR1 is MNHNY and CDR2 is SVGAGI (reference sequence). With V trimmed by 5 bases and J by 4 bases, 15 bases remained unmatched. The CDR3 has 18 residues. The CDR3 coding sequence is TGTGCCAGCAGTCCCCGTCCCGGGACAGGGTTAGTAAATCAGCCCCAGCATTTT. This gives the protein CASSPRPGTGLVNQPQHF.

The gene calls are TRBV2 and TRBJ2-3, with 8 bases that match TRBD2. The J segment lost 1 base and the V segment lost 6 bases, leaving 12 bases of the junction unmatched. The CDR3 has 17 residues. The V gene's germline CDR1 is SNHLY and CDR2 FYNNEI. The CDR3 region is CASRAQAGGSRTDTQYF. The CDR3 nucleotides read TGTGCCAGCAGGGCGCAGGCGGGAGGATCACGCACAGATACGCAGTATTTT. The full variable domain, rest sourced from reference TRBV2 and TRBJ2-3, is EPEVTQTPSHQVTQMGQEVILRCVPISNHLYFYWYRQILGQKVEFLVSFYNNEISEKSEIFDDQFSVERPDGSNFTLKIRSTKLEDSAMYFCASRAQAGGSRTDTQYFGPGTRLTVL.

V gene TRBV19 combines with J gene TRBJ1-5; tentatively, D is TRBD1 (6 bases). CDR1 is LNHDA and CDR2 is SQIVND in the germline V gene (reference sequence). The CDR3 runs to 13 residues. V lost 6 bases and J 8 bases, leaving 14 bases between the germline ends. The CDR3, as DNA: TGTGCCAGTAGCGAGGGGGGGAGGGAGCCCCAGCATTTT. Protein sequence: CASSEGGREPQHF.

V and J are TRBV6-5 and TRBJ1-5, with 7 bases matching TRBD1. This CDR3 spans 14 amino acids. Per germline, CDR1 MNHEY and CDR2 SVGAGI. V trimming: 7 bases; J trimming: 0 bases; junction bases outside the gene matches: 3. CDR3 amino acids: CASKDRTSNQPQHF. CDR3 sequence (DNA): TGTGCCAGCAAGGACAGGACTAGCAATCAGCCCCAGCATTTT.

This chain joins TRBV6-1 and TRBJ2-3, with D possibly being TRBD1 (6 bases). Trimming cost V 2 bases and J 14 bases, with 14 bases left between them. The CDR3 consists of 12 residues. Per the germline V gene, CDR1 is MNHNS and CDR2 is SASEGT. CDR3 in amino acids: CASSETVRGRYF. The DNA for the CDR3 is TGTGCCAGCAGTGAAACGGTCAGGGGAAGGTATTTT.

V gene TRBV7-7 combines with J gene TRBJ2-1; no clear D gene. CDR3 length: 14 amino acids. Germline loops: CDR1 SSHAT, CDR2 FNYEAQ (reference sequence). V was shortened by 4 bases and J by 9 bases, with 16 bases between the two germline ends. CDR3 nucleotides: TGTGCCAGCAGCTCCCACCAGGCACAGAGTGAGCAGTTCTTC. It encodes CASSSHQAQSEQFF.

The chain is built from TRBV24-1 and TRBJ2-2; 8 nucleotides agree with TRBD1. CDR1 KGHDR and CDR2 SFDVKD come from the germline V gene. After removal of 2 bases from V and 7 bases from J, the junction contained 8 bases not matched to a gene. The CDR3 sequence is 16 residues long. CDR3 in amino acids: CATSDSRRGRVGELFF. CDR3 DNA: TGTGCCACCAGTGATTCTCGCAGGGGGCGGGTCGGGGAGCTGTTTTTT.

The CDR3 spells CASSLSGLATEAFF. Written as DNA, the CDR3 is TGTGCCAGCAGCTTGTCGGGGTTGGCCACTGAAGCTTTCTTT. J is TRBJ1-1 and V is TRBV5-6; no clear D gene. The CDR3 totals 14 residues. The V end lost 1 base, the J end lost 4 bases, and 11 bases lay between the germline ends. The germline V gene has CDR1 SGHDT and CDR2 YYEEEE.

The V and J genes are TRBV5-6 and TRBJ2-7, with D perhaps TRBD2 (6 bases). The CDR3 length is 15 residues. Germline V lookup: CDR1 SGHDT, CDR2 YYEEEE. Trimming pared 0 bases from V and 6 bases from J, leaving 16 bases between. In DNA form, the CDR3 reads TGTGCCAGCAGCTTGGCGGCTCTAGCGAGTCGCGAGCAGTACTTC. Protein product: CASSLAALASREQYF.

This chain connects TRBV6-5 to TRBJ2-5, with D perhaps TRBD2 (6 bases). The CDR3 contains 15 residues. V was trimmed by 6 bases and J by 9 bases, leaving 23 bases between them. Germline V lookup: CDR1 MNHEY, CDR2 SVGAGI. CDR3 nucleotide sequence: TGTGCCAGCAGGGGGGGTTTAGGGGAAGGTACGGCCCAGTACTTC. Translation gives CASRGGLGEGTAQYF.

The chain uses TRBV6-1 and TRBJ2-3; 7 bases are shared with TRBD2. Germline CDR1 and CDR2: MNHNS and SASEGT. Losses at the gene ends were 3 bases for V and 4 bases for J; bases not matched to a gene: 7. The CDR3 is 15 residues long. CDR3 residues: CASSDGLAESDTQYF. CDR3 sequence (DNA): TGTGCCAGCAGTGATGGGCTAGCGGAATCAGATACGCAGTATTTT.

This clone was observed a few times. The rearrangement links TRBV5-6 to TRBJ2-2; D unresolved. V was pared by 1 base and J by 7 bases, with 14 bases between. There are 15 residues in the CDR3. The germline V gene encodes CDR1 SGHDT and CDR2 YYEEEE. The CDR3 loop is CASSLLGLEVGELFF. DNA of the CDR3: TGTGCCAGCAGCTTGCTGGGTCTAGAGGTCGGGGAGCTGTTTTTT.

V and J are TRBV19 and TRBJ2-2; 7 bases map to TRBD2. CDR3 size: 16 residues. The J segment lost 1 base and the V segment lost 5 bases, leaving 7 bases of the junction unmatched. Germline V gene data show CDR1 as LNHDA and CDR2 as SQIVND (reference sequence). The CDR3 DNA reads as TGTGCCAGTAGTTCCCGGCTAGCGGAGAACACCGGGGAGCTGTTTTTT. It encodes CASSSRLAENTGELFF.

This rearrangement joins TRBV3-1 (or the pseudogene TRBV3-2) to TRBJ1-2, with D possibly being TRBD1 (5 bases). This CDR3 has 18 residues. The V end was cut by 4 bases, the J end by 0 bases, with 21 bases between. Germline CDR1 and CDR2: LGHDT and YNNKEL (reference sequence). Here the CDR3 DNA reads TGTGCCAGCAGCCCAATAACGAGACTGGGGGGAGCTAACTATGGCTACACCTTC. Translated: CASSPITRLGGANYGYTF.

This chain links TRBV2 with TRBJ1-1; D is perhaps TRBD1 (5 bases). This CDR3 has 13 amino acids. The V and J ends lost 6 bases and 0 bases respectively, with 8 bases between them. Per germline, CDR1 SNHLY and CDR2 FYNNEI. The CDR3 DNA sequence: TGTGCCAGCAGCGTGACAGTGAACACTGAAGCTTTCTTT. Translation: CASSVTVNTEAFF.

The J gene is TRBJ2-1, the V gene TRBV18; weak D call: TRBD2 (5 bases). V dropped 0 bases and J dropped 7 bases, with 7 bases sitting between them. The CDR3 runs to 13 residues. Germline CDR1 and CDR2: KGHSH and LQKENI. As DNA, the CDR3 is TGTGCCAGCTCACCACCGACGGGAAATGAGCAGTTCTTC. This encodes CASSPPTGNEQFF.

The chain uses TRBV3-1 (or the pseudogene TRBV3-2) and TRBJ2-2; D is possibly TRBD2 (6 bases). The germline V gene encodes CDR1 LGHDT and CDR2 YNNKEL (reference sequence). V shed 1 base and J shed 6 bases, with 9 bases lying between them. The CDR3 totals 14 residues. CDR3 bases: TGTGCCAGCAGCCAAGGATGGGGGGCCGGGGAGCTGTTTTTT. It encodes CASSQGWGAGELFF.

The chain recombines TRBV13 with TRBJ2-1; 7 bases match TRBD2. V was clipped by 3 bases and J by 7 bases; unmatched bases: 6. Germline V gene data show CDR1 as PRHDT and CDR2 as FYEKMQ (reference sequence). The CDR3 consists of 14 residues. In DNA form, the CDR3 reads TGTGCCAGCAGCTTCGGGCGAGCGGGGAATGAGCAGTTCTTC. Translating gives CASSFGRAGNEQFF.

This chain connects TRBV5-4 to TRBJ2-3, with TRBD2 matching over 12 bases. The J segment lost 5 bases and the V segment lost 4 bases, leaving 5 bases of the junction unmatched. CDR1 is SGHNT and CDR2 is YYREEE in the germline V gene (reference sequence). The CDR3 totals 15 residues. The CDR3 DNA is TGTGCCAGCAGCGGACTAGCGGGAATACGAGATACGCAGTATTTT. Translating it yields CASSGLAGIRDTQYF.

The chain recombines TRBV6-6 with TRBJ2-1; 11 nucleotides align to TRBD2. With 6 bases clipped from V and 8 bases from J, the junction kept 9 bases outside the gene matches. CDR1 and CDR2 (germline): MNHNY, SVGAGI (reference sequence). The CDR3 consists of 15 residues. CDR3 nucleotide sequence: TGTGCCAGCAGCCAACTAGCGGGAGTATCACATGAGCAGTTCTTC. Protein product: CASSQLAGVSHEQFF.

The rearrangement joins TRBV24-1 to TRBJ2-2; TRBD2 matches 9 bases. CDR3 length: 21 residues. CDR1 is KGHDR, CDR2 SFDVKD, per germline. Trimming at V came to 3 bases and at J to 2 bases, leaving 18 bases not matched to a gene. The CDR3 region has the DNA TGTGCCACCAGTGATCCGGCCGGGACACATACCGGGACTAGCAACACCGGGGAGCTGTTTTTT. Translation gives CATSDPAGTHTGTSNTGELFF.

V and J are TRBV9 and TRBJ1-3; TRBD1 might be the D (6 bases). The CDR3 length is 14 residues. Germline CDR1 and CDR2: SGDLS and YYNGEE. Trimming stripped 0 bases from V and 5 bases from J, with 9 bases between. CDR3 in DNA: TGTGCCAGCAGCGTAGAGTGGGGGCGAAACACCATATATTTT. It yields the protein CASSVEWGRNTIYF.

This clone was recorded once. The chain has TRBV5-6 and TRBJ2-1, with 9 bases aligning to TRBD2. Germline values: CDR1 SGHDT, CDR2 YYEEEE. With 2 bases clipped from V and 2 bases from J, the junction kept 5 bases outside the gene matches. The CDR3 spans 16 residues. CDR3 nucleotide sequence: TGTGCCAGCAGCTTTCTGACTAGCGGTACCTACAATGAGCAGTTCTTC. Protein: CASSFLTSGTYNEQFF.

The genes are TRBV5-5 and TRBJ2-5; 7 nucleotides line up with TRBD2. The CDR3 spans 17 residues. The germline V gene has CDR1 SGHKS and CDR2 YYEKEE (reference sequence). V lost 4 bases, J lost 5 bases, and 17 bases stayed unmatched. The chain's CDR3 is CASSPGRHSAGVETQYF. CDR3 DNA sequence: TGTGCCAGCAGCCCCGGGAGGCATAGTGCGGGAGTGGAGACCCAGTACTTC.

The chain employs TRBV28 and TRBJ2-6; possibly TRBD1 for D (6 bases). V was cut by 6 bases and J by 1 base, with 13 bases left in between. Germline CDR1 MDHEN, CDR2 SYDVKM. The CDR3 has 16 residues. The CDR3: CASSPARGSGANVLTF. The CDR3 DNA is TGTGCCAGCAGCCCGGCCAGGGGTTCTGGGGCCAACGTCCTGACTTTC.

This clone was counted only a few times. The chain recombines TRBV3-1 (or the pseudogene TRBV3-2) with TRBJ2-3, with TRBD2 as a possible D gene (6 bases). The CDR3 has 18 amino acids. With 0 bases removed from V and 0 bases from J, the gap between germline ends came to 16 bases. Germline V CDR1 and CDR2: LGHDT, YNNKEL (reference sequence). The CDR3 sequence: CASSQEGFGGASTDTQYF. The DNA for the CDR3 is TGTGCCAGCAGCCAAGAGGGGTTTGGCGGGGCTAGCACAGATACGCAGTATTTT.

This clone appeared once. V and J are TRBV18 and TRBJ2-7; tentatively, D is TRBD1 (6 bases). Germline V gene sequence: CDR1 KGHSH, CDR2 LQKENI. The germline V and J ends were trimmed by 3 bases and 0 bases, with 12 bases remaining between them. The CDR3 runs 15 residues. The CDR3 sequence is CASSPDRITSYEQYF. The CDR3 nucleotides are TGTGCCAGCTCACCCGACAGGATCACCTCCTACGAGCAGTACTTC.